Listed below are T cell receptor beta chains from one sample, sequenced in a study of breast tumors, draining lymph nodes, adjacent tissues. MiXCR, applied by TCRdb to the multiplex PCR reads, yields one record per CDR3 protein. The profile covers under 25,000 distinct CDR3 sequences, with roughly two fifths appearing a single time and 15% to 25% taken by the ten largest. The sample comprised breast tumor tissue. These receptors were obtained from a female donor with breast cancer. Some clones in this sample may be carry-over from other donors' samples. CDR3s include the opening cysteine and the closing phenylalanine or tryptophan. Each record gives: J gene, D gene, clone size, V gene, CDR3 protein, CDR3 DNA. A D gene is named only where the DNA matches it firmly. Rows may omit the clone size; those that give it use once, few, many or a size class.

j_call: TRBJ1-6; d_call: TRBD1; clone_size: medium-sized; v_call: TRBV2; cdr3_aa: CASSGGQGTLHF; cdr3_nt: TGTGCCAGCAGTGGGGGACAGGGAACCCTCCACTTT
j_call: TRBJ2-7; d_call: NA; clone_size: NA; v_call: TRBV7-2; cdr3_aa: CASSLRLRSYEQYF; cdr3_nt: TGTGCCAGCAGCTTAAGACTAAGATCCTACGAGCAGTACTTC
j_call: TRBJ1-6; d_call: NA; clone_size: many; v_call: TRBV28; cdr3_aa: CASRTQARSPLHF; cdr3_nt: TGTGCCAGCAGGACACAGGCTCGGTCACCCCTCCACTTT
j_call: TRBJ1-3; d_call: TRBD1; clone_size: many; v_call: TRBV20-1; cdr3_aa: CSARDRAGGRYSSGNTIYF; cdr3_nt: TGCAGTGCTAGAGATCGGGCAGGGGGCAGATACTCCTCTGGAAACACCATATATTTT
j_call: TRBJ1-1; d_call: NA; clone_size: NA; v_call: TRBV28; cdr3_aa: CASGGVDEAFF; cdr3_nt: TGTGCCAGCGGGGGAGTCGATGAAGCTTTCTTT
j_call: TRBJ1-1; d_call: NA; clone_size: many; v_call: TRBV6-5; cdr3_aa: CASSYGGTEAFF; cdr3_nt: TGTGCCAGCAGTTATGGGGGGACTGAAGCTTTCTTT
j_call: TRBJ1-6; d_call: NA; clone_size: NA; v_call: TRBV7-9; cdr3_aa: CASRGGWEEPLHF; cdr3_nt: TGTGCCAGCAGGGGCGGATGGGAGGAACCCCTCCACTTT
j_call: TRBJ2-7; d_call: TRBD1; clone_size: NA; v_call: TRBV29-1; cdr3_aa: CSVGTGVDEQYF; cdr3_nt: TGCAGCGTTGGGACAGGGGTTGACGAGCAGTACTTC
j_call: TRBJ2-7; d_call: NA; clone_size: NA; v_call: TRBV2; cdr3_aa: CASSGGDRRYEQYF; cdr3_nt: TGTGCCAGCAGTGGCGGGGACAGAAGATACGAGCAGTACTTC
j_call: TRBJ2-3; d_call: TRBD2; clone_size: NA; v_call: TRBV3-1; cdr3_aa: CASSQGVAGGPGDTQYF; cdr3_nt: TGCGCCAGCAGCCAAGGAGTAGCGGGAGGGCCAGGAGATACGCAGTATTTT
j_call: TRBJ2-2; d_call: NA; clone_size: once; v_call: TRBV7-9; cdr3_aa: CASSLAGGGTGELFF; cdr3_nt: TGTGCCAGCAGCTTAGCGGGAGGGGGAACCGGGGAGCTGTTTTTT
j_call: TRBJ2-1; d_call: NA; clone_size: few; v_call: TRBV29-1; cdr3_aa: CSVRNNEQFF; cdr3_nt: TGCAGCGTTCGGAACAATGAGCAGTTCTTC
j_call: TRBJ1-2; d_call: NA; clone_size: NA; v_call: TRBV7-3; cdr3_aa: CASSQEGRGGDGYTF; cdr3_nt: TGCGCCAGCAGCCAAGAGGGCAGGGGCGGTGATGGCTACACCTTC
j_call: TRBJ2-1; d_call: NA; clone_size: few; v_call: TRBV4-1; cdr3_aa: CASSPGLSDEQFF; cdr3_nt: TGCGCCAGCAGCCCGGGACTGTCTGATGAGCAGTTCTTC
j_call: TRBJ1-4; d_call: NA; clone_size: NA; v_call: TRBV4-1; cdr3_aa: CASSHPIITTEKLFF; cdr3_nt: TGCGCCAGCAGCCATCCGATCATCACAACTGAAAAACTGTTTTTT
j_call: TRBJ2-7; d_call: TRBD1; clone_size: few; v_call: TRBV12-3/TRBV12-4; cdr3_aa: CASSRDSIHEQYF; cdr3_nt: TGTGCCAGCAGCCGGGACAGCATTCACGAGCAGTACTTC
j_call: TRBJ2-3; d_call: NA; clone_size: medium-sized; v_call: TRBV9; cdr3_aa: CASSVLSTDTQYF; cdr3_nt: TGTGCCAGCAGCGTACTCTCCACAGATACGCAGTATTTT
j_call: TRBJ1-4; d_call: NA; clone_size: NA; v_call: TRBV5-4; cdr3_aa: CASSLGELATNEKLFF; cdr3_nt: TGTGCCAGCAGCTTGGGGGAGCTTGCAACTAATGAAAAACTGTTTTTT
j_call: TRBJ2-1; d_call: TRBD2; clone_size: many; v_call: TRBV27; cdr3_aa: CASSLGAGGYNEQFF; cdr3_nt: TGTGCCAGCAGTTTAGGTGCGGGAGGCTACAATGAGCAGTTCTTC
j_call: TRBJ2-7; d_call: NA; clone_size: many; v_call: TRBV19; cdr3_aa: CASSTGVSEQYF; cdr3_nt: TGTGCCAGCTCCACAGGTGTCAGCGAGCAGTACTTC
j_call: TRBJ1-2; d_call: NA; clone_size: NA; v_call: TRBV20-1; cdr3_aa: CSDNSGGYTF; cdr3_nt: TGCAGTGACAACTCAGGTGGCTACACCTTC
j_call: TRBJ2-4; d_call: NA; clone_size: many; v_call: TRBV7-9; cdr3_aa: CASSLSPVGLAKNIQYF; cdr3_nt: TGTGCCAGCAGCTTAAGTCCGGTGGGCCTAGCCAAAAACATTCAGTACTTC
j_call: TRBJ2-5; d_call: TRBD2; clone_size: many; v_call: TRBV3-1; cdr3_aa: CASSQEVSASGRKMGETQYF; cdr3_nt: TGTGCCAGCAGCCAAGAGGTTTCAGCTAGCGGGAGGAAGATGGGAGAGACCCAGTACTTC
j_call: TRBJ2-3; d_call: NA; clone_size: many; v_call: TRBV7-8; cdr3_aa: CASSLVPAQGDTQYF; cdr3_nt: TGTGCCAGCAGCTTAGTTCCAGCTCAGGGGGATACGCAGTATTTT
j_call: TRBJ1-2; d_call: NA; clone_size: once; v_call: TRBV4-2; cdr3_aa: CASSGGQDYGYTF; cdr3_nt: TGTGCCAGCAGTGGAGGGCAGGACTATGGCTACACCTTC
j_call: TRBJ2-7; d_call: NA; clone_size: medium-sized; v_call: TRBV9; cdr3_aa: CASSPGGMEQYF; cdr3_nt: TGTGCCAGCAGTCCAGGAGGGATGGAGCAGTACTTC
j_call: TRBJ1-6; d_call: TRBD1; clone_size: NA; v_call: TRBV12-3/TRBV12-4; cdr3_aa: CASSLSGQGGSPLHF; cdr3_nt: TGTGCCAGCAGTTTATCGGGACAGGGGGGTTCACCCCTCCACTTT
j_call: TRBJ1-2; d_call: NA; clone_size: many; v_call: TRBV20-1; cdr3_aa: CSARDTSLNYGYTF; cdr3_nt: TGCAGTGCTAGAGATACTAGCCTTAACTATGGCTACACCTTC
j_call: TRBJ2-7; d_call: NA; clone_size: NA; v_call: TRBV10-3; cdr3_aa: CAISGEAVSSYEQYF; cdr3_nt: TGTGCCATCAGCGGAGAGGCGGTCAGTTCCTACGAGCAGTACTTC
j_call: TRBJ1-2; d_call: TRBD1; clone_size: once; v_call: TRBV29-1; cdr3_aa: CSAPGDREGYTF; cdr3_nt: TGCAGCGCACCCGGTGACAGGGAAGGCTACACCTTC
j_call: TRBJ2-2; d_call: TRBD1; clone_size: NA; v_call: TRBV10-1; cdr3_aa: CASSESGDRATGELFF; cdr3_nt: TGCGCCAGCAGTGAGTCTGGGGACAGGGCGACCGGGGAGCTGTTTTTT
j_call: TRBJ1-1; d_call: NA; clone_size: NA; v_call: TRBV19; cdr3_aa: CASSIGGGRAEAFF; cdr3_nt: TGTGCCAGTAGTATCGGTGGGGGCCGTGCTGAAGCTTTCTTT
j_call: TRBJ1-6; d_call: NA; clone_size: many; v_call: TRBV27; cdr3_aa: CASSPGSGSPLHF; cdr3_nt: TGTGCCAGCAGTCCAGGGTCTGGATCACCCCTCCACTTT
j_call: TRBJ2-1; d_call: TRBD2; clone_size: many; v_call: TRBV7-9; cdr3_aa: CASSRPAGNNEQFF; cdr3_nt: TGTGCCAGCAGCCGTCCAGCGGGAAACAATGAGCAGTTCTTC